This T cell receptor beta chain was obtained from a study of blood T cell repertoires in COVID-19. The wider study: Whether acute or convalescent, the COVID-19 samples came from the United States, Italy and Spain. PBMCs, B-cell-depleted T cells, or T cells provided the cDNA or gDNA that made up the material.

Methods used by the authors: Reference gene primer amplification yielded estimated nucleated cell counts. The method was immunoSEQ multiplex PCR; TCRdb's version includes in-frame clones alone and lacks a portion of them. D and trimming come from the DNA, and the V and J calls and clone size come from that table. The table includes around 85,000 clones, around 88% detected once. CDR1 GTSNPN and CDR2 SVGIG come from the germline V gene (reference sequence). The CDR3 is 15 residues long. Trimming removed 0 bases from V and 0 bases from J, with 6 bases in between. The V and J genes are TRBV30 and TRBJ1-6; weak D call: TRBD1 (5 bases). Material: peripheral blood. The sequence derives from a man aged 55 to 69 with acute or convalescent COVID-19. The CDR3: CAWSVGVSYNSPLHF. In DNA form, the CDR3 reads TGTGCCTGGAGTGTAGGGGTCTCCTATAATTCACCCCTCCACTTT. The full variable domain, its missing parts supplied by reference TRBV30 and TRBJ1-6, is SQTIHQWPATLVQPVGSPLSLECTVEGTSNPNLYWYRQAAGRGLQLLFYSVGIGQISSEVPQNLSASRPQDRQFILSSKKLLLSDSGFYLCAWSVGVSYNSPLHFGNGTRLTVT.